This TCR beta chain was identified during a study of blood T cell repertoires in COVID-19. J lost 1 base, V lost 6 bases, and 3 bases had no gene match. This CDR3 spans 14 amino acids. CDR1 is MNHEY and CDR2 is SMNVEV in the germline V gene (reference sequence). The repertoire was sequenced with immunoSEQ multiplex PCR; TCRdb's copy has only in-frame clones and lacks some. The table has 250,000 to 350,000 clones, around nine tenths seen once. The rearrangement links TRBV27 to TRBJ2-5, with 9 positions matching TRBD1. The receptor comes from a man aged 25-45 years with acute or convalescent COVID-19. The source material was peripheral blood. CDR3 DNA sequence: TGTGCCAGCAGAACGGACAGGGGCCAAGAGACCCAGTACTTC. This sequence encodes CASRTDRGQETQYF.